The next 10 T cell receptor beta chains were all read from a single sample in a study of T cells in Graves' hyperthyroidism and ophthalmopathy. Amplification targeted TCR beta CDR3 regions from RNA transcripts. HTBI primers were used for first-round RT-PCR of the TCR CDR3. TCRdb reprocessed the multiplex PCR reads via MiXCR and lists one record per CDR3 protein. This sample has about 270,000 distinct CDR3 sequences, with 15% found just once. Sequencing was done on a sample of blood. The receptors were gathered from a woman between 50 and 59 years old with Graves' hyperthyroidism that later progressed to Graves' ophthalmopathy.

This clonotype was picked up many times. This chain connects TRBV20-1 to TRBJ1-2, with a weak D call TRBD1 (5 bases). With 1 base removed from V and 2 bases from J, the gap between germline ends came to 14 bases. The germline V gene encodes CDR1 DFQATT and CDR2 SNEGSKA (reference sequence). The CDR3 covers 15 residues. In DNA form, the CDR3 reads TGCAGTGCTAGAGTAGACAGTTTCCACAACTATGGCTACACCTTC. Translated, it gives CSARVDSFHNYGYTF.

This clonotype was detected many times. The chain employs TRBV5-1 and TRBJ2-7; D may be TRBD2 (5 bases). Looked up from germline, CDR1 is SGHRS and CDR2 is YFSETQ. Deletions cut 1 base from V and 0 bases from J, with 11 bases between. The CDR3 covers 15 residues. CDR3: CASSLNGNPSYEQYF. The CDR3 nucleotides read TGCGCCAGCAGCTTGAACGGGAATCCCTCCTACGAGCAGTACTTC. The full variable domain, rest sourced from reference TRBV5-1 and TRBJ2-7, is KAGVTQTPRYLIKTRGQQVTLSCSPISGHRSVSWYQQTPGQGLQFLFEYFSETQRNKGNFPGRFSGRQFSNSRSEMNVSTLELGDSALYLCASSLNGNPSYEQYFGPGTRLTVT.

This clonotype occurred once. In DNA form, the CDR3 reads TGCAGTGCGCGGCGGTGGAAGCGAGAGTATAAACTGTTTTTT. Its translation is CSARRWKREYKLFF. The chain uses TRBV20-1 and TRBJ1-4; D gene uncertain. With 6 bases removed from V and 11 bases from J, the gap between germline ends came to 22 bases. CDR3 length: 14 residues. Germline V lookup: CDR1 DFQATT, CDR2 SNEGSKA (reference sequence).

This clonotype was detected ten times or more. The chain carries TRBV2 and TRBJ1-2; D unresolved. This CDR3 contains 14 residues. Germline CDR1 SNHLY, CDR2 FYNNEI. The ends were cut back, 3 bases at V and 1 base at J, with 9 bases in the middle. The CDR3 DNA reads TGTGCCAGCAGTGATGTTCGGGGTAACTATGGCTACACCTTC. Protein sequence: CASSDVRGNYGYTF.

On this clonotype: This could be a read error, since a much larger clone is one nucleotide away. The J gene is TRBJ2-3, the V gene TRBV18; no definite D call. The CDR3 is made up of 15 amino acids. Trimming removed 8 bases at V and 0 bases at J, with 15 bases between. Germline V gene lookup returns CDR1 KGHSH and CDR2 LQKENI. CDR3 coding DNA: TGTGCCAGCCACCCAGATCGGGCAAGCACAGATACGCAGTATTTT. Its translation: CASHPDRASTDTQYF.

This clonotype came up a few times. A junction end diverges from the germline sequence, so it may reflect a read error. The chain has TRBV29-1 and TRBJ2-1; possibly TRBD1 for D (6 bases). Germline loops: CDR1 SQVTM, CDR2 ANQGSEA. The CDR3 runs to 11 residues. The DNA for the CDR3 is TGCAGCGCTTTTACAGGGAATGGGCAGTTCTTC. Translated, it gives CSAFTGNGQFF.

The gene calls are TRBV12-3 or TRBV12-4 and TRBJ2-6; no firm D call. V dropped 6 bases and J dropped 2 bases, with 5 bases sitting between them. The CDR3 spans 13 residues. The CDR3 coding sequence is TGTGCCAGCAGCCGAACTGGGGCCAACGTCCTGACTTTC. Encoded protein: CASSRTGANVLTF.

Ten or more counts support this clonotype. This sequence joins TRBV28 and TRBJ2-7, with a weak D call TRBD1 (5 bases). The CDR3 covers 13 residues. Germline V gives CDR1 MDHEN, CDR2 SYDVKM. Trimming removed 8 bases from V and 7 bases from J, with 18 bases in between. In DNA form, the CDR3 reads TGTGCCAGCGCTGGGGCAGGTATCAAGGAGCAGTACTTC. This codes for CASAGAGIKEQYF.

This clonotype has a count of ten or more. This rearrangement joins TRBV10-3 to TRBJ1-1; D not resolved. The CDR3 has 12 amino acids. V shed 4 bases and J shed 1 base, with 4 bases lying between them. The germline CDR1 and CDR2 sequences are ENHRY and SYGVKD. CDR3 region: CAISGGNTEAFF. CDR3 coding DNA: TGTGCCATCAGTGGGGGGAACACTGAAGCTTTCTTT.

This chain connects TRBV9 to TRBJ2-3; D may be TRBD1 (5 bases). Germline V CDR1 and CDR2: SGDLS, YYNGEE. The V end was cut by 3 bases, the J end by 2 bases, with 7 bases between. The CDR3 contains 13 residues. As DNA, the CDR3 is TGTGCCAGCAGCGACAGGAACACAGATACGCAGTATTTT. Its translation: CASSDRNTDTQYF.